A single sample is the source of the 24 T cell receptor beta chains below, sequenced in a study of OX40 agonist ivuxolimab in advanced cancers. Produced via immunoSEQ multiplex PCR; TCRdb's table is partial and in-frame only. This repertoire shows 100,000 or so clones, 91% found once; its top ten account for over 0.7%. The sample was CD4+ or CD8+ T cells sorted from blood, taken in a trial of the OX40 agonist ivuxolimab. The receptors were sampled from an adult with an advanced solid tumor such as melanoma, head and neck, liver or kidney cancer.

This chain connects TRBV5-1 to TRBJ2-2; 8 nucleotides agree with TRBD2. The CDR3 extends over 15 amino acids. V dropped 4 bases and J dropped 0; count of bases not matched to a gene: 2. Germline V gene data show CDR1 as SGHRS and CDR2 as YFSETQ. Here the CDR3 reads CASSLLAANTGELFF. CDR3 DNA sequence: TGCGCCAGCAGCCTACTAGCGGCGAACACCGGGGAGCTGTTTTTT.

The CDR3 DNA reads as TGCGCCAGCAGCCCGGGACTAGCGGGAGGGCTAGGGTCGTACAATGAGCAGTTCTTC. This encodes CASSPGLAGGLGSYNEQFF. The J gene is TRBJ2-1, the V gene TRBV5-1; 16 bases fit TRBD2. This CDR3 region has 19 residues. Germline values: CDR1 SGHRS, CDR2 YFSETQ. V shed 4 bases and J 4 bases; nucleotides not matched to a gene: 11.

This sequence joins TRBV27 and TRBJ2-7; maybe TRBD1 (6 bases). CDR3 length: 13 residues. Germline V CDR1 and CDR2: MNHEY, SMNVEV (reference sequence). V was shortened by 5 bases and J by 3 bases, with 11 bases between the two germline ends. CDR3 region: CASSTNRVYEQYF. CDR3 nucleotide sequence: TGTGCCAGCAGTACAAACAGGGTCTACGAGCAGTACTTC.

The V and J genes are TRBV5-1 and TRBJ2-2; 7 nucleotides line up with TRBD1. V lost 3 bases and J lost 4; bases outside the gene matches: 6. Germline V lookup: CDR1 SGHRS, CDR2 YFSETQ. The CDR3 spans 15 residues. The CDR3, as DNA: TGCGCCAGCAGCTGGGGGACAGTGAGCACCGGGGAGCTGTTTTTT. Protein sequence: CASSWGTVSTGELFF. Full variable domain (outside the CDR3, taken from reference TRBV5-1 and TRBJ2-2): KAGVTQTPRYLIKTRGQQVTLSCSPISGHRSVSWYQQTPGQGLQFLFEYFSETQRNKGNFPGRFSGRQFSNSRSEMNVSTLELGDSALYLCASSWGTVSTGELFFGEGSRLTVL.

This sequence joins TRBV2 and TRBJ2-5, with 9 bases fitting TRBD1. Germline CDR1 is SNHLY and CDR2 is FYNNEI. CDR3 length: 13 amino acids. V lost 4 bases, J lost 3 bases, and 0 bases stayed unmatched. The CDR3 DNA reads TGTGCCAGCAGTGGGACAGGGGAAGAGACCCAGTACTTC. Its translation: CASSGTGEETQYF.

The genes are TRBV7-8 and TRBJ2-3; D uncertain. Trimming cost V 4 bases and J 8 bases, with 16 bases left between them. The CDR3 sequence is 14 residues long. Per the germline V gene, CDR1 is SGHVS and CDR2 is FQNEAQ. As DNA, the CDR3 is TGTGCCAGCAGCTACCCCCCCAATCTCCGTACGCAGTATTTT. Translating it yields CASSYPPNLRTQYF.

The chain has TRBV5-1 and TRBJ2-7; D perhaps matches TRBD1 (5 bases). Germline CDR1 SGHRS, CDR2 YFSETQ. With 3 bases removed from V and 0 bases from J, the gap between germline ends came to 22 bases. The CDR3 has 18 residues. The CDR3 region is CASSSIPVETDRSYEQYF. The CDR3, as DNA: TGCGCCAGCAGCTCTATTCCAGTAGAGACAGACCGCTCCTACGAGCAGTACTTC. The whole variable domain, filled in from reference TRBV5-1 and TRBJ2-7, reads KAGVTQTPRYLIKTRGQQVTLSCSPISGHRSVSWYQQTPGQGLQFLFEYFSETQRNKGNFPGRFSGRQFSNSRSEMNVSTLELGDSALYLCASSSIPVETDRSYEQYFGPGTRLTVT.

The V call is TRBV5-8, the J call TRBJ1-1; D remains unclear. Germline loops: CDR1 SGHTS, CDR2 YDEGEE. With 0 bases removed from V and 1 base from J, the gap between germline ends came to 7 bases. The CDR3 covers 14 residues. This CDR3 is CASSLGEENTEAFF. DNA for the CDR3: TGTGCCAGCAGCTTGGGTGAGGAGAACACTGAAGCTTTCTTT.

The V and J genes are TRBV2 and TRBJ1-2; 8 bases are shared with TRBD1. CDR1 SNHLY and CDR2 FYNNEI come from the germline V gene. J was trimmed by 5 bases and V by 7 bases; bases with no gene match: 12. The CDR3 has 15 amino acids. In DNA, the CDR3 is TGTGCCAGCACCTTGGACACCCGGACAGGGTATGGCTACACCTTC. It encodes CASTLDTRTGYGYTF.

This chain connects TRBV6-1 to TRBJ1-1, with a weak D call TRBD1 (5 bases). Trimming pared 7 bases from V and 11 bases from J, leaving 14 bases between. CDR3 length: 11 residues. The V gene's germline CDR1 is MNHNS and CDR2 SASEGT. The CDR3 sequence is CASNQGSRAFF. The DNA for the CDR3 is TGTGCCAGCAACCAGGGTTCTCGGGCTTTCTTT.

This clone was seen only once. V and J are TRBV10-3 and TRBJ2-5; tentative D call: TRBD1 (6 bases). The CDR3 is 13 residues long. The V end was cut by 6 bases, the J end by 2 bases, with 10 bases between. Germline V CDR1 and CDR2: ENHRY, SYGVKD. The CDR3 DNA follows: TGTGCCATCAGGGGCAGGGGACAAGAGACCCAGTACTTC. Amino acids: CAIRGRGQETQYF.

For the CDR3, the DNA is TGTGCCAGCAGCTTGTTTTGGAATTACAGGGCTAACACTGAAGCTTTCTTT. Its translation is CASSLFWNYRANTEAFF. This rearrangement joins TRBV5-6 to TRBJ1-1, with D maybe TRBD1 (6 bases). Trimming removed 1 base from V and 2 bases from J, with 18 bases in between. The CDR3 is 17 amino acids. In germline, CDR1 is SGHDT, CDR2 YYEEEE.

This sequence joins TRBV28 and TRBJ1-2; 8 positions match TRBD1. The length of the CDR3 is 14 residues. CDR1 and CDR2 (germline): MDHEN, SYDVKM. Trimming at V came to 2 bases and at J to 5 bases, leaving 4 bases not matched to a gene. The CDR3: CASSLAGGRYGYTF. Written as DNA, the CDR3 is TGTGCCAGCAGTTTAGCAGGGGGCAGATATGGCTACACCTTC.

This chain uses TRBV6-7 with TRBJ1-2, with 11 bases aligning to TRBD1. TRBV6-7 is an ORF for which the function is uncertain. Trimming removed 6 bases from V and 3 bases from J; junction bases left unmatched: 3. This CDR3 is built from 14 residues. The CDR3 DNA follows: TGTGCCAGCAGGGGGGACAGGGGGGACTATGGCTACACCTTC. Encoded protein: CASRGDRGDYGYTF.

The rearrangement uses TRBV5-1 and TRBJ2-6; D remains unclear. With 0 bases removed from V and 7 bases from J, the gap between germline ends came to 5 bases. The germline V gene has CDR1 SGHRS and CDR2 YFSETQ. This CDR3 spans 13 amino acids. The CDR3 region is CASSLGLANVLTF. The CDR3 bases are TGCGCCAGCAGCTTGGGGTTAGCCAACGTCCTGACTTTC.

The chain employs TRBV5-6 and TRBJ2-3, with TRBD2 identical over 11 bases. The CDR3 length is 16 residues. CDR1 and CDR2 from the germline V gene are SGHDT and YYEEEE. Trimming at V came to 4 bases and at J to 3 bases, leaving 7 bases not matched to a gene. The CDR3, as DNA: TGTGCCAGCAGCAGGGGACTAGCGGCACTAACAGATACGCAGTATTTT. Translation gives CASSRGLAALTDTQYF. The full variable domain, its missing parts supplied by reference TRBV5-6 and TRBJ2-3, is DAGVTQSPTHLIKTRGQQVTLRCSPKSGHDTVSWYQQALGQGPQFIFQYYEEEERQRGNFPDRFSGHQFPNYSSELNVNALLLGDSALYLCASSRGLAALTDTQYFGPGTRLTVL.

The gene calls are TRBV14 and TRBJ2-1; 10 bases are shared with TRBD2. V shed 2 bases, J shed 5 bases, and the junction held 18 bases outside the gene matches. CDR1 and CDR2 (germline): SGHDN, FVKESK. This CDR3 is 20 amino acids long. CDR3 DNA: TGTGCCAGCAGCCAACCGGCTAGGCTAGCGGGAGTCGGTTCAGACAATGAGCAGTTCTTC. It is translated as CASSQPARLAGVGSDNEQFF. The variable domain in full, with the rest retrieved from reference TRBV14 and TRBJ2-1, is EAGVTQFPSHSVIEKGQTVTLRCDPISGHDNLYWYRRVMGKEIKFLLHFVKESKQDESGMPNNRFLAERTGGTYSTLKVQPAELEDSGVYFCASSQPARLAGVGSDNEQFFGPGTRLTVL.

The chain joins TRBV21-1 to TRBJ2-7; the table calls TRBD2, which could not be checked here. TRBV21-1 is shown as a pseudogene. CDR3 length equals 14 residues. CDR3 amino acids: CASSKRRFGYEQYF. For the CDR3, the DNA is TGTGCCAGCAGCAAACGGAGGTTCGGCTACGAGCAGTACTTC.

This clone was seen a single time. The V and J genes are TRBV30 and TRBJ2-7, with a possible D match to TRBD1 (5 bases). The CDR3 consists of 14 residues. With 5 bases removed from V and 3 bases from J, the gap between germline ends came to 17 bases. CDR1 and CDR2 (germline): GTSNPN, SVGIG (reference sequence). This CDR3 reads CAWGGAPPIYEQYF. The CDR3 coding sequence is TGTGCCTGGGGTGGGGCTCCCCCTATCTACGAGCAGTACTTC. Drawing the rest from reference TRBV30 and TRBJ2-7, the complete variable domain is SQTIHQWPATLVQPVGSPLSLECTVEGTSNPNLYWYRQAAGRGLQLLFYSVGIGQISSEVPQNLSASRPQDRQFILSSKKLLLSDSGFYLCAWGGAPPIYEQYFGPGTRLTVT.

The chain employs TRBV7-2 and TRBJ2-5; TRBD2 agrees at 11 bases. CDR3 length equals 15 residues. Per germline, CDR1 SGHTA and CDR2 FQGNSA. Unmatched junction bases numbered 5, after V lost 3 bases and J lost 5 bases. DNA for the CDR3: TGTGCCAGCAGCTTTACTAGCGGGGGAGGGGAGACCCAGTACTTC. Translated: CASSFTSGGGETQYF.

V and J are TRBV9 and TRBJ2-7; 7 bases are shared with TRBD1. Losses at the gene ends were 4 bases for V and 5 bases for J; bases not matched to a gene: 15. Germline-derived CDR1 and CDR2 are SGDLS and YYNGEE. The CDR3 contains 16 residues. The CDR3 loop is CASSTTADRARDEQYF. In DNA form, the CDR3 reads TGTGCCAGCAGCACAACAGCCGACAGGGCTCGGGACGAGCAGTACTTC.

This chain links TRBV19 with TRBJ2-3; D possibly uses TRBD1 or TRBD2 (5 bases each). V shed 6 bases and J shed 3 bases, with 16 bases lying between them. The germline CDR1 and CDR2 sequences are LNHDA and SQIVND (reference sequence). This CDR3 is 15 amino acids long. CDR3 in amino acids: CASRSGGGWTDTQYF. CDR3 nucleotide sequence: TGTGCCAGTAGGAGCGGTGGGGGATGGACAGATACGCAGTATTTT.

The rearrangement links TRBV6-4 to TRBJ1-1; 8 bases align to TRBD1. Per the germline V gene, CDR1 is MRHNA and CDR2 is SNTAGT. The CDR3 runs 15 residues. V lost 4 bases and J lost 0; bases outside the gene matches: 4. The CDR3 DNA is TGTGCCAGCAGTGCGGGACAGGACATGAACACTGAAGCTTTCTTT. This sequence encodes CASSAGQDMNTEAFF.

The chain is built from TRBV6-6 and TRBJ2-2, with D unclear. Trimming shortened V by 0 bases and J by 6 bases, and 11 bases separated the two germline ends. CDR3 length: 15 residues. CDR1 is MNHNY, CDR2 SVGAGI, per germline (reference sequence). The chain's CDR3 is CASSYSIRVAGELFF. Written as DNA, the CDR3 is TGTGCCAGCAGTTACTCGATCCGGGTAGCCGGGGAGCTGTTTTTT.